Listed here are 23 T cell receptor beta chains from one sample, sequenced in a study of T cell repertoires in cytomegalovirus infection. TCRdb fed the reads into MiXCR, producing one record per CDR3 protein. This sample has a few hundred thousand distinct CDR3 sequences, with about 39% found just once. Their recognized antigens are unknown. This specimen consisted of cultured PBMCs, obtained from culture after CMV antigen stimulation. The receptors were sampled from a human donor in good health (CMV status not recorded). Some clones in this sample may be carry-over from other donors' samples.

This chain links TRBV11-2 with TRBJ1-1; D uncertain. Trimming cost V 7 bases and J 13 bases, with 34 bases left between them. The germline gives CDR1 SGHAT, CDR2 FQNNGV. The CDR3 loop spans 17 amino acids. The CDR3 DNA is TGTGCCAGCACCCCCCGTCAGTTTGATACCCTAAACAAAATTGGTTTCTTT. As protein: CASTPRQFDTLNKIGFF.

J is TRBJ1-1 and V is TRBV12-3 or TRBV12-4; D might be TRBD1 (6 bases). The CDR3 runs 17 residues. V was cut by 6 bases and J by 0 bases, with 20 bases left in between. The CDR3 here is CASSTTREGVLNTEAFF. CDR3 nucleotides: TGTGCCAGCAGCACGACCCGGGAGGGGGTTCTGAACACTGAAGCTTTCTTT.

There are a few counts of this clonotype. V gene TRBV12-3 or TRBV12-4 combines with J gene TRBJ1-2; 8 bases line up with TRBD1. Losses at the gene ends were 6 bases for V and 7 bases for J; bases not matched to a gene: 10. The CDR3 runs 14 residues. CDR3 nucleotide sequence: TGTGCCAGCAGGGTGACAGGGGAAGGGGGTGGCTACACCTTC. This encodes CASRVTGEGGGYTF.

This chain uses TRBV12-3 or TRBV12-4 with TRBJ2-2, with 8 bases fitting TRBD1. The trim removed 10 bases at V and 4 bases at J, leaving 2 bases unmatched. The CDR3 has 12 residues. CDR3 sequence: CATGQVTGELFF. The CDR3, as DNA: TGTGCCACGGGACAGGTCACCGGGGAGCTGTTTTTT.

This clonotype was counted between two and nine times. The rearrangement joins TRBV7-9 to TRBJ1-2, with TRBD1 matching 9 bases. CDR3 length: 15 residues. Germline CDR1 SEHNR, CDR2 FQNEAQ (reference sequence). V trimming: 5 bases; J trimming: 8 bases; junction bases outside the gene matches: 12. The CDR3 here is CASSPQGASPYGYTF. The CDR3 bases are TGTGCCAGCAGCCCACAGGGGGCGTCGCCTTACGGCTACACCTTC.

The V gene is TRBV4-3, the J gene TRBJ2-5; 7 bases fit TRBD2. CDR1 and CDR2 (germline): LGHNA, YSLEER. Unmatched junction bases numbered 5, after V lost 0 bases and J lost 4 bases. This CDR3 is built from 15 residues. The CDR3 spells CASSQDGAGAETQYF. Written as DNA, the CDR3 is TGCGCCAGCAGCCAAGATGGGGCGGGAGCAGAGACCCAGTACTTC.

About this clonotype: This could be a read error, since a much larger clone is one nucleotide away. The CDR3 reads CARSLGGLLTQYF. CDR3 bases: TGTGCCAGGAGCTTGGGGGGACTTCTCACGCAGTATTTT. The rearrangement links TRBV7-2 to TRBJ2-3; TRBD2 might be the D (6 bases). CDR3 length: 13 amino acids. Germline-derived CDR1 and CDR2 are SGHTA and FQGNSA.

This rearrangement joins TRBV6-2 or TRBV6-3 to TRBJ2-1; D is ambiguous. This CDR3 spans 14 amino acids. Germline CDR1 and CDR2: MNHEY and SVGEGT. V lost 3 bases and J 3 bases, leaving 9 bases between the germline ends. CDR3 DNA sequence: TGTGCCAGCAGTTATGGCGGTTTCTACAATGAGCAGTTCTTC. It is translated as CASSYGGFYNEQFF.

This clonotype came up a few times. CDR3 sequence (DNA): TGTGCCAGCAGCTCAGTAGCGGGAGGGGCCGGGGAGCTGTTTTTT. Its protein is CASSSVAGGAGELFF. The chain couples TRBV7-2 to TRBJ2-2, with 11 bases matching TRBD2. The CDR3 length is 15 residues. CDR1 and CDR2 from the germline V gene are SGHTA and FQGNSA. Unmatched junction bases numbered 4, after V lost 4 bases and J lost 6 bases.

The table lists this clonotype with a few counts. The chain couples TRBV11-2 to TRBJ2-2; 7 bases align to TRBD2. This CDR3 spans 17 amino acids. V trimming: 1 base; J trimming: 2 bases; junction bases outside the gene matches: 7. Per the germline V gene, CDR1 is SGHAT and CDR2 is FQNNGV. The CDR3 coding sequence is TGTGCCAGCAGCTTAGTATCAGCGGGATTAAACACCGGGGAGCTGTTTTTT. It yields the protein CASSLVSAGLNTGELFF.

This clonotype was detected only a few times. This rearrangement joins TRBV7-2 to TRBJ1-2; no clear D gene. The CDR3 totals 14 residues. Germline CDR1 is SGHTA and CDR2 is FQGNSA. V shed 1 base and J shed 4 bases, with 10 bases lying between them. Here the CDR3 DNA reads TGTGCCAGCAGCTTAGATCGAAACCCCTATGGCTACACCTTC. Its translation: CASSLDRNPYGYTF. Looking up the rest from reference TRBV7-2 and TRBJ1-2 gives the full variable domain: GAGVSQSPSNKVTEKGKDVELRCDPISGHTALYWYRQSLGQGLEFLIYFQGNSAPDKSGLPSDRFSAERTGGSVSTLTIQRTQQEDSAVYLCASSLDRNPYGYTFGSGTRLTVV.

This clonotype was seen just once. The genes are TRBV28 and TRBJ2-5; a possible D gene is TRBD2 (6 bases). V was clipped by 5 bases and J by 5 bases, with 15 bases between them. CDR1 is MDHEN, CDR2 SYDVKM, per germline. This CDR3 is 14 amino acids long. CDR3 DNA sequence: TGTGCCAGCAGTCCCCAGTTTGCGGGGGAGACCCAGTACTTC. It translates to CASSPQFAGETQYF.

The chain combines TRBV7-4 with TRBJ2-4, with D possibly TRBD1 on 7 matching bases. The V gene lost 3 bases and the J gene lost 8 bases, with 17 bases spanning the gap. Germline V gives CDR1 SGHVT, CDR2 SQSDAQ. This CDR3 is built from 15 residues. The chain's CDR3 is CASSFGRGRFDIQYF. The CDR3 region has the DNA TGTGCCAGCAGCTTCGGCAGGGGGAGGTTTGACATTCAGTACTTC.

The CDR3 DNA is TGTGCCAGCAGTCCCGGTGGGATTAACGAGCAGTACTTC. This encodes CASSPGGINEQYF. V is TRBV3-1 and J is TRBJ2-7; the D is unclear. In germline, CDR1 is LGHDT, CDR2 YNNKEL (reference sequence). Deletions cut 6 bases from V and 5 bases from J, with 14 bases between. CDR3 size: 13 residues.

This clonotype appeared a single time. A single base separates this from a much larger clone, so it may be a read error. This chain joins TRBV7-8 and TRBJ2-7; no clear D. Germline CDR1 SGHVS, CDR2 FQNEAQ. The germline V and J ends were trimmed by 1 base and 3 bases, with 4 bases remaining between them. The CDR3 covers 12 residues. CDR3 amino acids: CASSLEDYEQYF. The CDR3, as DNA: TGTGCCAGCAGCTTAGAGGACTACGAGCAGTACTTC.

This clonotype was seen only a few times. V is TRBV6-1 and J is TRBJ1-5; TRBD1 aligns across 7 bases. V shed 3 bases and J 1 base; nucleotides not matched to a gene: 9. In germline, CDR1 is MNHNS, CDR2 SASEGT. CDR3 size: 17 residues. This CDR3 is CASSEGLRGLSNQPQHF. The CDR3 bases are TGTGCCAGCAGTGAGGGGTTAAGGGGGCTCAGCAATCAGCCCCAGCATTTT.

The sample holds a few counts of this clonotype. This CDR3 is CASSHDRGPYNEQFF. CDR3 DNA: TGCGCCAGCAGCCACGACAGGGGGCCCTACAATGAGCAGTTCTTC. J is TRBJ2-1 and V is TRBV4-1; 10 bases agree with TRBD1. Germline V lookup: CDR1 MGHRA, CDR2 YSYEKL. This CDR3 contains 15 residues. V lost 3 bases and J lost 2; bases outside the gene matches: 1.

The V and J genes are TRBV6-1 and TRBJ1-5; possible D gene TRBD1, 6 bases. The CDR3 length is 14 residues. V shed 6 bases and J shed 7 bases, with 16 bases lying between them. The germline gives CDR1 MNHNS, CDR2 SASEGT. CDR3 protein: CASSRNREGQPQHF. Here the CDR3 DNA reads TGTGCCAGCAGCCGAAACAGGGAGGGACAGCCCCAGCATTTT.

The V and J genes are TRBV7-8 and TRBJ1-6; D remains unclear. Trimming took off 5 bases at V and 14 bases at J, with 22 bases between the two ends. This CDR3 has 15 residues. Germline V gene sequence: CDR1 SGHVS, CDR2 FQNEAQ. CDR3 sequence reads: CASSHLRTGRGTLHF. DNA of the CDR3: TGTGCCAGCAGCCATCTCCGGACCGGGCGTGGCACCCTCCACTTT.

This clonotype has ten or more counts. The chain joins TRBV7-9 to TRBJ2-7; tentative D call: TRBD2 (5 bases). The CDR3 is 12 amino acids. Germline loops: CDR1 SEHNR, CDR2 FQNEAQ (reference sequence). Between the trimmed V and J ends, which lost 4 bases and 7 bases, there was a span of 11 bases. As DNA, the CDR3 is TGTGCCAGCAGCTACCGGACGGGGGAGCAGTACTTC. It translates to CASSYRTGEQYF.

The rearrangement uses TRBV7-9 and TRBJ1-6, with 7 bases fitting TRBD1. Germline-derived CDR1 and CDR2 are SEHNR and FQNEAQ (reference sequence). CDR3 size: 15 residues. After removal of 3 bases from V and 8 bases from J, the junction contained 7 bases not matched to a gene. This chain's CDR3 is CASSFKGQRYSPLHF. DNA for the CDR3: TGTGCCAGCAGCTTTAAGGGACAGAGATATTCACCCCTCCACTTT.

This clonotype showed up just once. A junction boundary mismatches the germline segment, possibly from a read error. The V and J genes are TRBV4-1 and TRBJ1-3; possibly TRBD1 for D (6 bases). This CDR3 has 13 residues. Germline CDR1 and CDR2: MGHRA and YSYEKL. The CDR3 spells CASSQPGAYTIYF. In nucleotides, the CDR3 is TGTGCCAGCAGCCAGCCAGGGGCGTACACCATATATTTT.

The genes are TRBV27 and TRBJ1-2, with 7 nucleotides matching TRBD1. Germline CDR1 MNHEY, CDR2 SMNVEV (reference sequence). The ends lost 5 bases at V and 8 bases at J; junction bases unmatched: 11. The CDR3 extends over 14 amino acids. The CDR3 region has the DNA TGTGCCAGCAGTGGGGGAGGGGGCACTAAGGGCTACACCTTC. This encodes CASSGGGGTKGYTF.